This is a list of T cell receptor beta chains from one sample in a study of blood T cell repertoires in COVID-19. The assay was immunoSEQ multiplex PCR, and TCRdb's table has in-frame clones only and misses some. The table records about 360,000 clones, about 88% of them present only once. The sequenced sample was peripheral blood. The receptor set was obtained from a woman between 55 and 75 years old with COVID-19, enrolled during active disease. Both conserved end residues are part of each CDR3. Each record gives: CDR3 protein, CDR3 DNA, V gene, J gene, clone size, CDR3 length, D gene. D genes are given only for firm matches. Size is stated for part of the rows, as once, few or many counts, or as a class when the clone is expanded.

CDR3: CASLGTGNQPQHF; DNA: TGTGCCAGCTTAGGGACAGGCAATCAGCCCCAGCATTTT; V: TRBV6-5; J: TRBJ1-5; size: -; length: 13; D: TRBD1
CDR3: CASSAGNRESEAFF; DNA: TGTGCCAGCAGCGCAGGTAACAGGGAATCCGAAGCTTTCTTT; V: TRBV9; J: TRBJ1-1; size: -; length: 14; D: -
CDR3: CASSERQGNNQPQHF; DNA: TGTGCCAGCAGTGAGAGACAGGGAAACAATCAGCCCCAGCATTTT; V: TRBV2; J: TRBJ1-5; size: -; length: 15; D: TRBD1
CDR3: CASSAGGLAGAQETQYF; DNA: TGTGCCAGCAGCGCAGGAGGGCTAGCGGGTGCTCAAGAGACCCAGTACTTC; V: TRBV9; J: TRBJ2-5; size: -; length: 17; D: TRBD2
CDR3: CASSLAGVSNTEAFF; DNA: TGTGCCAGCAGCTTAGCCGGGGTGTCGAACACTGAAGCTTTCTTT; V: TRBV7-9; J: TRBJ1-1; size: -; length: 15; D: -
CDR3: CASKTGGVSNQPQHF; DNA: TGTGCCAGCAAAACAGGGGGGGTTAGCAATCAGCCCCAGCATTTT; V: TRBV27; J: TRBJ1-5; size: -; length: 15; D: TRBD1
CDR3: CASSPHTGEDEKLFF; DNA: TGTGCCAGCAGCCCTCATACAGGGGAGGACGAAAAACTGTTTTTT; V: TRBV4-2; J: TRBJ1-4; size: once; length: 15; D: TRBD1
CDR3: CASSQLHGTSGGPSSYNEQFF; DNA: TGTGCCAGCAGCCAACTCCACGGGACTAGCGGGGGGCCTAGCTCCTACAATGAGCAGTTCTTC; V: TRBV4-2; J: TRBJ2-1; size: -; length: 21; D: TRBD2
CDR3: CASSLGQWWDEQYF; DNA: TGTGCCAGCAGCTTAGGACAGTGGTGGGACGAGCAGTACTTC; V: TRBV7-8; J: TRBJ2-7; size: -; length: 14; D: -
CDR3: CATSRDVKGLDGYTF; DNA: TGTGCCACCAGCAGAGATGTCAAGGGGCTCGATGGCTACACCTTC; V: TRBV15; J: TRBJ1-2; size: -; length: 15; D: -
CDR3: CASSLAQAGPGEAFF; DNA: TGTGCCAGCAGCTTAGCGCAGGCGGGGCCGGGTGAAGCTTTCTTT; V: TRBV7-9; J: TRBJ1-1; size: -; length: 15; D: -
CDR3: CASSAREAQGPTMGYTF; DNA: TGTGCCAGCTCAGCAAGAGAGGCGCAGGGCCCCACTATGGGCTACACCTTC; V: TRBV18; J: TRBJ1-2; size: -; length: 17; D: -
CDR3: CASSGGQGAYEQYF; DNA: TGTGCCAGCTCCGGCGGACAGGGGGCCTACGAGCAGTACTTC; V: TRBV27; J: TRBJ2-7; size: -; length: 14; D: TRBD1
CDR3: CASSLVSRGGSYNEQFF; DNA: TGTGCCAGCAGCTTAGTCTCGCGGGGGGGCTCCTACAATGAGCAGTTCTTC; V: TRBV11-3; J: TRBJ2-1; size: -; length: 17; D: TRBD2
CDR3: CASSPLRLAEGFF; DNA: TGTGCCAGCAGCCCTCTGCGACTAGCGGAAGGATTTTTC; V: TRBV11-2; J: TRBJ2-7; size: -; length: 13; D: TRBD2